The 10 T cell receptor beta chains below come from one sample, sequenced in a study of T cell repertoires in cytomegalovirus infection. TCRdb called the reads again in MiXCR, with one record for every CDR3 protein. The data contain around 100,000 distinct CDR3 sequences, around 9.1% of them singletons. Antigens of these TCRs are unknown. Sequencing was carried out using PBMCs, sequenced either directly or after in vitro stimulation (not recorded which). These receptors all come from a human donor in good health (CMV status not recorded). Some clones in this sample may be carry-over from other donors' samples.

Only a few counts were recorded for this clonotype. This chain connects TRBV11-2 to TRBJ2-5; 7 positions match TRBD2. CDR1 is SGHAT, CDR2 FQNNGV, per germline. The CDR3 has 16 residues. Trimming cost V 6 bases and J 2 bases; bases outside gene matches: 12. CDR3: CASSLGLAASQETQYF. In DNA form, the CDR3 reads TGTGCCAGCAGTCTAGGGCTAGCGGCCTCGCAAGAGACCCAGTACTTC.

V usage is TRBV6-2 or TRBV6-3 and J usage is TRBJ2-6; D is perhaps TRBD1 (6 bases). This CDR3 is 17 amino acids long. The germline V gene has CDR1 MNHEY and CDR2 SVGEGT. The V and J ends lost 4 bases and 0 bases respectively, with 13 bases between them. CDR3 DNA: TGTGCCAGCAGTTCACAGGGCCGAAACTCTGGGGCCAACGTCCTGACTTTC. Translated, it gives CASSSQGRNSGANVLTF.

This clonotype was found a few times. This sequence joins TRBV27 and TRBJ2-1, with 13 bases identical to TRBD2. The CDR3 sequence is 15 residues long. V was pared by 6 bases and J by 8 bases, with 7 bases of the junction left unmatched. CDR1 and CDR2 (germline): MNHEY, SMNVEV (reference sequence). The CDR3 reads CASSLGLAGVDEQFF. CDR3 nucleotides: TGTGCCAGCAGCCTCGGACTAGCGGGAGTGGATGAGCAGTTCTTC.

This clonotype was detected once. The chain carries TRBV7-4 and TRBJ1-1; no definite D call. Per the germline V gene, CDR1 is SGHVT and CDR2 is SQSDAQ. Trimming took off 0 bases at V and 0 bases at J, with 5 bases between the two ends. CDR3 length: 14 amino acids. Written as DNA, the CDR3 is TGTGCCAGCAGCTTAGCCGACTTGAACACTGAAGCTTTCTTT. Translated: CASSLADLNTEAFF. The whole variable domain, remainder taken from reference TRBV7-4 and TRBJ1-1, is GAGVSQSPRYKVAKRGRDVALRCDSISGHVTLYWYRQTLGQGSEVLTYSQSDAQRDKSGRPSGRFSAERPERSVSTLKIQRTEQGDSAVYLCASSLADLNTEAFFGQGTRLTVV.

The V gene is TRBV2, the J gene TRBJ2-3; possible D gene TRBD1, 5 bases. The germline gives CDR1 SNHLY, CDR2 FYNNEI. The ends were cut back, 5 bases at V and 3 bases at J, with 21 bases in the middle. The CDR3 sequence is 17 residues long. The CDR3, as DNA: TGTGCCAGCAGTCCTACTGTTTCAGGGTTTGGTACAGATACGCAGTATTTT. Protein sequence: CASSPTVSGFGTDTQYF.

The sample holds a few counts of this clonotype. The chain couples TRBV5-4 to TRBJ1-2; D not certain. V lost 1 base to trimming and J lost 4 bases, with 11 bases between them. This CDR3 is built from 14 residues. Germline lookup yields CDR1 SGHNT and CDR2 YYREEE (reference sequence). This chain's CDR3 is CASSLRPLGYGYTF. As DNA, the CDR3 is TGTGCCAGCAGCTTGCGGCCTCTAGGCTATGGCTACACCTTC.

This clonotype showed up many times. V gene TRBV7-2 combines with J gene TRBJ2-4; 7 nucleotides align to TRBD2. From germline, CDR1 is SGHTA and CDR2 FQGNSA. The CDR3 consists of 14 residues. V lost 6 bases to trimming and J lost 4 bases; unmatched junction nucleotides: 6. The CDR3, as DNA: TGTGCCAGCAGGAGAACTAGCGATAAAAACATTCAGTACTTC. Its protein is CASRRTSDKNIQYF.

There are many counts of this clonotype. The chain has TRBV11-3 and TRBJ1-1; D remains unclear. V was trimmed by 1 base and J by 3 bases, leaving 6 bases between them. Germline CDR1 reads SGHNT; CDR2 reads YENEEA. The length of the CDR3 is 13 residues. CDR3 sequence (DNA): TGTGCCAGCAGCTTAGTTGGGGACACTGAAGCTTTCTTT. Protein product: CASSLVGDTEAFF. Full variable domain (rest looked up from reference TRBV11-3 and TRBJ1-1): EAGVVQSPRYKIIEKKQPVAFWCNPISGHNTLYWYLQNLGQGPELLIRYENEEAVDDSQLPKDRFSAERLKGVDSTLKIQPAELGDSAVYLCASSLVGDTEAFFGQGTRLTVV.

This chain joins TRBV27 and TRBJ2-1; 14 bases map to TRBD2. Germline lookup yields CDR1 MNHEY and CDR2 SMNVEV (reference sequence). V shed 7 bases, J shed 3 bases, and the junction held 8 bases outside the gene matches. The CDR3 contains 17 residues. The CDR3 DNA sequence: TGTGCCAGCACCCTTAGACTAGCGGGAGGGCACTACAATGAGCAGTTCTTC. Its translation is CASTLRLAGGHYNEQFF.

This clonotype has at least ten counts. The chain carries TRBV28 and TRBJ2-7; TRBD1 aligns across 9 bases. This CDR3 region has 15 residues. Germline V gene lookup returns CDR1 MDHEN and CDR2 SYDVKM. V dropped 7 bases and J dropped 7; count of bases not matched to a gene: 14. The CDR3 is CASIPGTGSSREQYF. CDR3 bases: TGTGCCAGCATTCCCGGGACAGGGTCCAGTCGGGAGCAGTACTTC.